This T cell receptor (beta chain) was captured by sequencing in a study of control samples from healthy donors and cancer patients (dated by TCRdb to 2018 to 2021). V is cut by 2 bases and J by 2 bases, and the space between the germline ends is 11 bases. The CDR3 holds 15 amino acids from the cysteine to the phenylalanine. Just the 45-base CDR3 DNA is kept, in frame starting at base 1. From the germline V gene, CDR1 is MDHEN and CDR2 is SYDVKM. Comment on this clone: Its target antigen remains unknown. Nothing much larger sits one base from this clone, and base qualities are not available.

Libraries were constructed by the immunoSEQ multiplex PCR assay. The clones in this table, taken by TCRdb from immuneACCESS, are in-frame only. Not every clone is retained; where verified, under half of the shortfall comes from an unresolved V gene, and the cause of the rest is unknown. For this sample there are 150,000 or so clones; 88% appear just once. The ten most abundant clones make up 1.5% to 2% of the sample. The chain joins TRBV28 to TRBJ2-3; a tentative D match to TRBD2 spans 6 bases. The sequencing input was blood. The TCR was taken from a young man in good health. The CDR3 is CASSLAGISTDTQYF. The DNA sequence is TGTGCCAGCAGTTTAGCGGGAATTTCCACAGATACGCAGTATTTT.